The present T cell receptor beta chain was sequenced within a study of blood T cell repertoires in COVID-19. About the study: Researchers got acute and convalescent COVID-19 samples from the United States, Italy and Spain. PBMCs, B-cell-depleted T cells, or T cells were the source of the cDNA or gDNA that made up the material.

Generated by immunoSEQ multiplex PCR, the TCRdb table keeps only in-frame clones and is missing some. The repertoire holds roughly 500,000 clones, around nine tenths seen once, with approximately 1.8% in the top ten. This CDR3 has 13 amino acids. CDR1 is SGHTA and CDR2 is FQGNSA in the germline V gene. The study drew participants aged about 18 to 89 years from 20 to 30 US areas. Participants' own reports of clinical history determined their cohort assignment. This clone was found once. Its ends do not fully match the called genes, so a read error is possible. The same CDR3 arises from other DNA sequences in this sample as well.

V and J are TRBV7-2 and TRBJ2-7; 9 bases fit TRBD2. Sequencing was performed on PBMCs or T cells enriched from blood (not recorded which). The TCR sequence derives from a woman in her thirties or forties who had recovered from COVID-19. CDR3 DNA sequence: TGTGCCAGCAGCCTAGCGGGGCTCTACGAGCAGTACTTC. This codes for CASSLAGLYEQYF.